This TCR beta chain was profiled in a study of metastatic and nonmetastatic thyroid tumors. Study-level background: Repertoires were compared across blood and tumor or nodule tissue from malignant and benign thyroid patients.

CDR3 length: 13 residues. The trim removed 10 bases at V and 4 bases at J, leaving 7 bases unmatched. Germline-derived CDR1 and CDR2 are MNHEY and SVGEGT. Under the authors' procedure: The distant-metastasis classifier for papillary thyroid cancer was built from CDR3 differences across clinicopathological groups. Through MiXCR, TCRdb re-clonotyped the PCR reads. TCRdb, not the original authors, processed these V and J calls. The sample includes about 32,000 clones, around 25% of them seen just once. No treatment had been given to any patient before thyroid surgery. V gene TRBV6-2 or TRBV6-3 combines with J gene TRBJ2-1; 7 bases fit TRBD1. The origin of this receptor is a female donor with papillary thyroid cancer or a benign thyroid nodule (not recorded which). Some clones in this sample may be carry-over from other donors' samples. Specimen: blood. The CDR3 loop is CATTDRTYNEQFF. DNA for the CDR3: TGTGCCACCACGGACAGGACTTACAATGAGCAGTTCTTC.